The present T cell receptor (beta chain) was sequenced within a study of post-analysis software for immune sequencing data. Across the whole study: Relapsing-remitting, secondary progressive and progressive-relapsing forms of multiple sclerosis all featured among disease courses. Broader study findings: Compared with controls, patients had more of roughly five TRBV segments, including TRBV5-6, TRBV5-1 and TRBV20-1. The authors found that F measure strongly co-clustered same-batch samples.

The CDR3 covers 10 residues. The germline V gene encodes CDR1 DFQATT and CDR2 SNEGSKA (reference sequence). A few counts support this clonotype. What it recognizes is unknown. Included in the TCR beta cDNA libraries were unique molecular identifiers. TCRdb reanalysed the PCR reads using MiXCR and keeps one entry per CDR3 protein. This sample has hundreds of thousands of distinct CDR3 sequences, with just under 30% found just once. The sequence was collected from a girl aged 10-17 years with multiple sclerosis. The chain is built from TRBV20-1 and TRBJ1-2; possible D gene TRBD1, 5 bases. Sequenced input: blood. CDR3: CSDSRVGYTF. The CDR3 DNA sequence: TGCAGCGATAGCAGGGTTGGCTACACCTTC.